One sample yielded the 19 T cell receptor beta chains listed below, sequenced in a study of cytomegalovirus exposure and HLA in healthy donors (dated 2017 in TCRdb). Library preparation used the immunoSEQ multiplex PCR assay. A mixture of 60 forward primers for TCR Vbeta segments and 13 reverse primers for TCR Jbeta segments was used in the multiplex PCR. TCRdb re-hosts the immuneACCESS table, in-frame sequences only. Its copies lack some clones; in the studies checked, an unresolved V gene accounts for under half of them, and the cause for the rest is not known. For this sample there are 150,000 to 200,000 clones; 71% appear just once. The ten largest clones take up more than 1.3% of the sample. The sequenced material came from PBMCs. The source of these receptors is a girl between 10 and 17 years old in good health and CMV-seronegative.

The chain combines TRBV28 with TRBJ1-2; 8 positions match TRBD1. CDR1 and CDR2 from the germline V gene are MDHEN and SYDVKM. Germline trimming cut 2 bases from V and 0 bases from J; bases unmatched to any gene: 14. The CDR3 totals 19 residues. The CDR3 nucleotides are TGTGCCAGCAGTTTAGGGCAGGGGGCCTTTTTATGGGCTAACTATGGCTACACCTTC. Translating gives CASSLGQGAFLWANYGYTF.

The V and J genes are TRBV7-2 and TRBJ1-4, with TRBD1 matching 8 bases. The V gene's germline CDR1 is SGHTA and CDR2 FQGNSA. With V trimmed by 0 bases and J by 5 bases, 5 bases remained unmatched. CDR3 size: 16 residues. CDR3 loop: CASSLAPGQGNEKLFF. The CDR3 DNA follows: TGTGCCAGCAGCTTAGCCCCAGGACAGGGCAATGAAAAACTGTTTTTT. The full variable domain, in which reference TRBV7-2 and TRBJ1-4 provide the parts outside the CDR3, is GAGVSQSPSNKVTEKGKDVELRCDPISGHTALYWYRQSLGQGLEFLIYFQGNSAPDKSGLPSDRFSAERTGGSVSTLTIQRTQQEDSAVYLCASSLAPGQGNEKLFFGSGTQLSVL.

The CDR3 reads CASSRGKRDYGYTF. CDR3 nucleotide sequence: TGCGCCAGCAGCCGGGGGAAAAGAGACTATGGCTACACCTTC. This sequence joins TRBV5-1 and TRBJ1-2; possibly TRBD1 for D (5 bases). The germline V gene encodes CDR1 SGHRS and CDR2 YFSETQ. With 4 bases removed from V and 3 bases from J, the gap between germline ends came to 13 bases. The CDR3 runs 14 residues.

V gene TRBV15 combines with J gene TRBJ2-5; possible D gene TRBD1, 6 bases. Germline assignment: CDR1 LNHNV and CDR2 YYDKDF (reference sequence). CDR3 length equals 16 residues. Trimming pared 5 bases from V and 1 base from J, leaving 17 bases between. CDR3 in DNA: TGTGCCACCAGCGGGCTCGGGACAACCCCCCAAGAGACCCAGTACTTC. Translating gives CATSGLGTTPQETQYF.

The chain joins TRBV4-2 to TRBJ1-2; maybe TRBD1 (5 bases). V shed 0 bases and J shed 0 bases, with 20 bases lying between them. CDR3 length equals 19 residues. The germline V gene has CDR1 LGHNA and CDR2 YNFKEQ. The CDR3 region is CASSQEAAGLSLANYGYTF. The DNA of the CDR3 is TGTGCCAGCAGCCAAGAGGCGGCGGGACTATCCCTAGCTAACTATGGCTACACCTTC.

The J gene is TRBJ2-2, the V gene TRBV6-5; 7 nucleotides match TRBD1. The V gene's germline CDR1 is MNHEY and CDR2 SVGAGI. Trimming cost V 5 bases and J 7 bases; bases outside gene matches: 7. The CDR3 is 14 amino acids. The chain's CDR3 is CASSHNNRGGELFF. CDR3 DNA sequence: TGTGCCAGCAGTCATAATAACAGGGGCGGGGAGCTGTTTTTT.

This clone has only a few counts. The chain links TRBV7-9 to TRBJ1-1; D gene ambiguous. The ends were cut back, 5 bases at V and 0 bases at J, with 10 bases in the middle. This CDR3 contains 14 residues. Germline CDR1 is SEHNR and CDR2 is FQNEAQ (reference sequence). CDR3: CASSLEVVNTEAFF. In DNA form, the CDR3 reads TGTGCCAGCAGCCTCGAGGTGGTGAACACTGAAGCTTTCTTT.

The V gene is TRBV5-1, the J gene TRBJ2-2, with a possible D match to TRBD2 (5 bases). CDR1 SGHRS and CDR2 YFSETQ come from the germline V gene. The CDR3 has 17 residues. The ends were cut back, 3 bases at V and 4 bases at J, with 19 bases in the middle. CDR3 nucleotides: TGCGCCAGCAGCTCCGGTAGAGGAGGTCTGAGCACCGGGGAGCTGTTTTTT. Protein: CASSSGRGGLSTGELFF.

The genes are TRBV14 and TRBJ2-2; D remains ambiguous. The CDR3 sequence is 14 residues long. Germline values: CDR1 SGHDN, CDR2 FVKESK. Trimming pared 3 bases from V and 3 bases from J, leaving 8 bases between. The CDR3 DNA is TGTGCCAGCAGCCAGTTTTTAGACACCGGGGAGCTGTTTTTT. Its translation is CASSQFLDTGELFF.

V is TRBV7-2 and J is TRBJ2-3, with 8 nucleotides matching TRBD2. This CDR3 spans 15 amino acids. J was trimmed by 6 bases and V by 3 bases; bases with no gene match: 8. Germline CDR1 SGHTA, CDR2 FQGNSA. In DNA form, the CDR3 reads TGTGCCAGCAGCTTCGGCGGGGGGATATGGGATACGCAGTATTTT. It encodes CASSFGGGIWDTQYF.

V is TRBV11-2 and J is TRBJ1-6; 7 nucleotides align to TRBD1. The V gene end was trimmed by 7 bases and the J gene end by 6 bases; junction bases not matched to a gene: 18. In germline, CDR1 is SGHAT, CDR2 FQNNGV. This CDR3 is 18 amino acids long. CDR3 coding DNA: TGTGCCAGCAATCACCAACAGGGGTCCCGAGTTTTTAATTCACCCCTCCACTTT. Amino acids: CASNHQQGSRVFNSPLHF.

This clone was found once. The chain joins TRBV29-1 to TRBJ2-5; possibly TRBD2 for D (6 bases). V lost 7 bases and J lost 4, with 13 bases in between. This CDR3 is 12 amino acids long. The V gene's germline CDR1 is SQVTM and CDR2 ANQGSEA. CDR3 DNA sequence: TGCAGCGCTGGGGGGTTTCTAGAGACCCAGTACTTC. Its protein is CSAGGFLETQYF.

This clone occurred a few times. The gene calls are TRBV6-1 and TRBJ2-6; maybe TRBD1 (5 bases). Germline V lookup: CDR1 MNHNS, CDR2 SASEGT. The length of the CDR3 is 15 residues. The germline V and J ends were trimmed by 7 bases and 4 bases, with 14 bases remaining between them. DNA for the CDR3: TGTGCCAGCAACAGGCCCATAACGGGGGCCAACGTCCTGACTTTC. It translates to CASNRPITGANVLTF.

The V call is TRBV13, the J call TRBJ1-1; 7 bases line up with TRBD1. CDR1 is PRHDT and CDR2 is FYEKMQ in the germline V gene (reference sequence). V dropped 4 bases and J dropped 0; count of bases not matched to a gene: 14. The CDR3 runs to 18 residues. CDR3 sequence (DNA): TGTGCCAGCAGCTCCCCGACAGGGATTGGGGGAATGAACACTGAAGCTTTCTTT. Encoded protein: CASSSPTGIGGMNTEAFF.

A single count supports this clone. V is TRBV5-1 and J is TRBJ2-4; the D gene is possibly TRBD1 (5 bases). CDR1 SGHRS and CDR2 YFSETQ come from the germline V gene. V was pared by 3 bases and J by 8 bases, with 15 bases between. The CDR3 contains 14 residues. The CDR3 is CASSSTQGRHIQYF. CDR3 bases: TGCGCCAGCAGCTCCACCCAGGGTAGACACATTCAGTACTTC.

The J gene is TRBJ2-5, the V gene TRBV5-6, with 13 bases fitting TRBD2. This CDR3 has 17 amino acids. Per the germline V gene, CDR1 is SGHDT and CDR2 is YYEEEE. V gave up 2 bases and J gave up 5 bases; unmatched junction bases: 9. CDR3 in DNA: TGTGCCAGCAGCTTCACCCCACTAGCGGGGGGGCGGGAGACCCAGTACTTC. Translation gives CASSFTPLAGGRETQYF.

The gene calls are TRBV7-8 and TRBJ2-3; weak D call: TRBD2 (5 bases). Trimming took 5 bases from V and 3 from J, leaving 12 bases between them. CDR3 length: 14 residues. Germline assignment: CDR1 SGHVS and CDR2 FQNEAQ. CDR3 sequence: CASSPGVATDTQYF. In DNA form, the CDR3 reads TGTGCCAGCAGCCCCGGGGTAGCTACAGATACGCAGTATTTT.

The chain is built from TRBV7-8 and TRBJ1-4; 9 nucleotides agree with TRBD1. Germline loops: CDR1 SGHVS, CDR2 FQNEAQ. The V and J ends lost 1 base and 6 bases, in that order; junction bases with no gene match: 9. The CDR3 contains 17 residues. CDR3 amino acids: CASSLESAGTGYEKLFF. CDR3 nucleotide sequence: TGTGCCAGCAGCTTAGAAAGTGCTGGGACAGGGTATGAAAAACTGTTTTTT.

The rearrangement joins TRBV29-1 to TRBJ2-7; 9 nucleotides match TRBD1. The CDR3 contains 13 residues. Per germline, CDR1 SQVTM and CDR2 ANQGSEA. The V gene end was trimmed by 7 bases and the J gene end by 6 bases; junction bases not matched to a gene: 10. The CDR3, as DNA: TGCAGCGCACAAAAGACAGGGGGTGGCGAGCAGTACTTC. Translated: CSAQKTGGGEQYF.